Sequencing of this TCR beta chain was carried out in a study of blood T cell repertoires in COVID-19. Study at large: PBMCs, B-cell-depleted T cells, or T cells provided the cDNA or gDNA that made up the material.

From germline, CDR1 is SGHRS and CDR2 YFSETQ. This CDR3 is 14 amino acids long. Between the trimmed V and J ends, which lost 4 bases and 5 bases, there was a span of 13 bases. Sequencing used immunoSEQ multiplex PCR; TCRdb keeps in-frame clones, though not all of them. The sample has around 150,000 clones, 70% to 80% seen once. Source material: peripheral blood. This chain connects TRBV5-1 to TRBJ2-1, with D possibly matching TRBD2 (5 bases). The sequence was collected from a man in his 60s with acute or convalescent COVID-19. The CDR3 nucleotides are TGCGCCAGCAGCCTGCAAGCGGAAAACAATGAGCAGTTCTTC. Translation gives CASSLQAENNEQFF.